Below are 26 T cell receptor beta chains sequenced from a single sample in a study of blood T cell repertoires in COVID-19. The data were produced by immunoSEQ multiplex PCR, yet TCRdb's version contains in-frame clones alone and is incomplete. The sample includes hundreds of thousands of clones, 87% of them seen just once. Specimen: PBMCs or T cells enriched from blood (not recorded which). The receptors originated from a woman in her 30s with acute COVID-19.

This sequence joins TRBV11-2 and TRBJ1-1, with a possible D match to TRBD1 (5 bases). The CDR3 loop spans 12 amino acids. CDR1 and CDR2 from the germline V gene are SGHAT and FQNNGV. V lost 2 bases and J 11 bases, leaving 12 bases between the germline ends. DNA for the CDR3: TGTGCCAGCAGCTTATCCAGGGCGCGGGCTTTCTTT. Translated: CASSLSRARAFF.

The CDR3 DNA reads TGTGCCAGCAGTCCCACAGGGGGCGGCAATCAGCCCCAGCATTTT. Its translation is CASSPTGGGNQPQHF. The chain uses TRBV3-1 (or the pseudogene TRBV3-2) and TRBJ1-5; TRBD1 matches 9 bases. V gave up 6 bases and J gave up 2 bases; unmatched junction bases: 5. The CDR3 loop spans 15 amino acids. Germline assignment: CDR1 LGHDT and CDR2 YNNKEL (reference sequence).

CDR3 protein: CASSIGLAGTKNIQYF. The CDR3 DNA is TGTGCCAGTAGTATTGGACTAGCGGGAACCAAAAACATTCAGTACTTC. The chain recombines TRBV19 with TRBJ2-4; 12 positions agree with TRBD2. V shed 3 bases, J shed 2 bases, and the junction held 2 bases outside the gene matches. This CDR3 has 16 amino acids. Germline CDR1 LNHDA, CDR2 SQIVND (reference sequence).

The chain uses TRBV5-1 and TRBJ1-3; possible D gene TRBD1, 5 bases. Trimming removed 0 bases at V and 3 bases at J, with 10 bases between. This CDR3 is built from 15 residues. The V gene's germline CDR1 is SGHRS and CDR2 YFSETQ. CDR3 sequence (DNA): TGCGCCAGCAGCTTGGTAGGCAGGGATGGAAACACCATATATTTT. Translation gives CASSLVGRDGNTIYF.

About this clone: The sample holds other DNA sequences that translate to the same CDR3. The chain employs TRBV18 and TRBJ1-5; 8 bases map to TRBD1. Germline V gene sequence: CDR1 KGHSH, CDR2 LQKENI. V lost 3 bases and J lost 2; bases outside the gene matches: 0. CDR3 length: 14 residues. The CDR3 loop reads CASSPGQGNQPQHF. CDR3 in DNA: TGTGCCAGCTCACCGGGACAGGGCAATCAGCCCCAGCATTTT.

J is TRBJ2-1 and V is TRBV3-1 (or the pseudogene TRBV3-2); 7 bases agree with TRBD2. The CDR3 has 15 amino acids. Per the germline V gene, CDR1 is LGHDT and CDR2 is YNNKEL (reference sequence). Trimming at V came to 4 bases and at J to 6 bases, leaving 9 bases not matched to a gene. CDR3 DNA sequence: TGTGCCAGCAGCCCCGGGTTAGCGGGTCCCAATGAGCAGTTCTTC. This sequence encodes CASSPGLAGPNEQFF.

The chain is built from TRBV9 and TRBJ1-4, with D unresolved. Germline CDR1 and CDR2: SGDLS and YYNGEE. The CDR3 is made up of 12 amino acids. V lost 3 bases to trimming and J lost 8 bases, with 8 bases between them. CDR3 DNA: TGTGCCAGCAGCGGGCTACAGGAAAAACTGTTTTTT. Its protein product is CASSGLQEKLFF.

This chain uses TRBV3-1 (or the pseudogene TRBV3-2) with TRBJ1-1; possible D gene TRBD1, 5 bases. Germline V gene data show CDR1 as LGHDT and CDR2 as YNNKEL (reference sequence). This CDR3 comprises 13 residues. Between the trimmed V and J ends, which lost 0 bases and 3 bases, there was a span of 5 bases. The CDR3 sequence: CASSQDRDTEAFF. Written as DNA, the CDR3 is TGTGCCAGCAGCCAAGACAGGGACACTGAAGCTTTCTTT.

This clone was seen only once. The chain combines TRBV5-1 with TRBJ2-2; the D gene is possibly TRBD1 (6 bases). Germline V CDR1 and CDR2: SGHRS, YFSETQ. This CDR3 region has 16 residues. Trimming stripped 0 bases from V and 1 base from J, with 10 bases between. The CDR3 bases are TGCGCCAGCAGCTTGGTTCCAGGGGAGAACACCGGGGAGCTGTTTTTT. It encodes CASSLVPGENTGELFF.

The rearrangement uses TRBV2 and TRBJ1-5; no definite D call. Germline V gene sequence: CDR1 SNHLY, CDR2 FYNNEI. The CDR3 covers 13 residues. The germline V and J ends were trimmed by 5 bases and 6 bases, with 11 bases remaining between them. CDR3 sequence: CASSQEAPQPQHF. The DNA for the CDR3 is TGTGCCAGCAGTCAAGAAGCGCCTCAGCCCCAGCATTTT. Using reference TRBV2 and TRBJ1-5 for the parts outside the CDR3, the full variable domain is EPEVTQTPSHQVTQMGQEVILRCVPISNHLYFYWYRQILGQKVEFLVSFYNNEISEKSEIFDDQFSVERPDGSNFTLKIRSTKLEDSAMYFCASSQEAPQPQHFGDGTRLSIL.

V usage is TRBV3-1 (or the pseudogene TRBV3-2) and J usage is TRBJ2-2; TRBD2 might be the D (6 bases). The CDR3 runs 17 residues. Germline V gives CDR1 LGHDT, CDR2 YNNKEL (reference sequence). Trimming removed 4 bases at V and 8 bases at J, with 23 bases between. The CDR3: CASSPYPGLPNGGELFF. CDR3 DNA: TGTGCCAGCAGCCCCTACCCGGGACTTCCCAATGGGGGGGAGCTGTTTTTT.

The CDR3 is CASSITQETQYF. CDR3 sequence (DNA): TGTGCCAGCAGTATTACTCAAGAGACCCAGTACTTC. This chain uses TRBV6-5 with TRBJ2-5; D remains ambiguous. The CDR3 contains 12 residues. The germline V gene encodes CDR1 MNHEY and CDR2 SVGAGI. Trimming took off 5 bases at V and 2 bases at J, with 6 bases between the two ends.

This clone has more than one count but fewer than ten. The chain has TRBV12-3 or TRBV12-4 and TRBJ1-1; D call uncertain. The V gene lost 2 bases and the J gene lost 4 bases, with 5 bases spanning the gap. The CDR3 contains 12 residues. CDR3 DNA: TGTGCCAGCAGTTTATTGGCCACTGAAGCTTTCTTT. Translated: CASSLLATEAFF.

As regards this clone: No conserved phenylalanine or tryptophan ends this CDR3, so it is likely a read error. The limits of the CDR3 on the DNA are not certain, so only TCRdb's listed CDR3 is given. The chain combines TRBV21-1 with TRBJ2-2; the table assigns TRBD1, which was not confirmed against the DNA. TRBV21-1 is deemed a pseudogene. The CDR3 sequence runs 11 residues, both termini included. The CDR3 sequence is CASSKYSSGQK.

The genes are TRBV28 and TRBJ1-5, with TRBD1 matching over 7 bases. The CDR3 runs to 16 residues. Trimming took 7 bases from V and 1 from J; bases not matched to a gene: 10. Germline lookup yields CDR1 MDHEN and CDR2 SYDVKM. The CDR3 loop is CASINDRVGSNQPQHF. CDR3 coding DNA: TGTGCCAGCATTAACGACAGGGTCGGGAGCAATCAGCCCCAGCATTTT.

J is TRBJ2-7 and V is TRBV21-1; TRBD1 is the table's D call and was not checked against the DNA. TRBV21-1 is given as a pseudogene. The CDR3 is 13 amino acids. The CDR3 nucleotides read TGTGCCAGCAGCTACAAAACCTGGACAGGGGGGTACTTC. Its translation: CASSYKTWTGGYF.

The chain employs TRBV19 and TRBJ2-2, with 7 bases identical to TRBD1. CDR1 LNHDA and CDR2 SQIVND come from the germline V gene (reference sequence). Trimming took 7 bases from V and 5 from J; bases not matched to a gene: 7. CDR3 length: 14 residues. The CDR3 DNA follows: TGTGCCAGTAAGGGGACAGCAGGAACCGGGGAGCTGTTTTTT. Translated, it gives CASKGTAGTGELFF.

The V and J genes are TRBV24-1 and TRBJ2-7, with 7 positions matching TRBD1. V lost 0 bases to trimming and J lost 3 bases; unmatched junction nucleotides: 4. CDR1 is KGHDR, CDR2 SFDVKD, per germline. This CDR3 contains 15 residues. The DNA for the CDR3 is TGTGCCACCAGTGATTTGACGGCAGGGGGCTACGAGCAGTACTTC. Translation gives CATSDLTAGGYEQYF.

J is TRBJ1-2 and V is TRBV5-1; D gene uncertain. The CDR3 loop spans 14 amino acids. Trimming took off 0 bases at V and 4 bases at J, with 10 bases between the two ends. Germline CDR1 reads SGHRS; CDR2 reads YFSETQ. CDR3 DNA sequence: TGCGCCAGCAGCTTGGCAGTTTCCACCTATGGCTACACCTTC. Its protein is CASSLAVSTYGYTF. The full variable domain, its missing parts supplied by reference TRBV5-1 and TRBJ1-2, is KAGVTQTPRYLIKTRGQQVTLSCSPISGHRSVSWYQQTPGQGLQFLFEYFSETQRNKGNFPGRFSGRQFSNSRSEMNVSTLELGDSALYLCASSLAVSTYGYTFGSGTRLTVV.

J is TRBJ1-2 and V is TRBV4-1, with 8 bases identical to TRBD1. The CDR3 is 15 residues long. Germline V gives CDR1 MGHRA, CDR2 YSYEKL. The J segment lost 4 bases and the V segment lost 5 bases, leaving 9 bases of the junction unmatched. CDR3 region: CASSRVPGTGYGYTF. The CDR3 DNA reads TGCGCCAGCAGCAGGGTTCCCGGGACAGGCTATGGCTACACCTTC.

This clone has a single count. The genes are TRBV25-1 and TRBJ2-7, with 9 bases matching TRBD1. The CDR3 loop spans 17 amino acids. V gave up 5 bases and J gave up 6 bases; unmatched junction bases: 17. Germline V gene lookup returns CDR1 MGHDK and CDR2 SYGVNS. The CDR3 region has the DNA TGTGCCAGCAGTCCACCCGGGACAGGGCCCATTAGAGGCGAGCAGTACTTC. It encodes CASSPPGTGPIRGEQYF.

The CDR3 reads CASSKGQNTEAFF. The CDR3 region has the DNA TGTGCCAGCAGCAAGGGACAGAACACTGAAGCTTTCTTT. The chain uses TRBV5-8 and TRBJ1-1, with TRBD1 as a possible D gene (6 bases). The CDR3 runs 13 residues. Trimming stripped 4 bases from V and 1 base from J, with 8 bases between. The germline V gene has CDR1 SGHTS and CDR2 YDEGEE.

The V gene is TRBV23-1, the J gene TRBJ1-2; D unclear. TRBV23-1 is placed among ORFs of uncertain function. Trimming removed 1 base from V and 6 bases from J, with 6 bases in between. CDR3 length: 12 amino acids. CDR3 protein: CASSQCGHGYTF. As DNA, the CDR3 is TGCGCCAGCAGTCAATGCGGGCATGGCTACACCTTC.

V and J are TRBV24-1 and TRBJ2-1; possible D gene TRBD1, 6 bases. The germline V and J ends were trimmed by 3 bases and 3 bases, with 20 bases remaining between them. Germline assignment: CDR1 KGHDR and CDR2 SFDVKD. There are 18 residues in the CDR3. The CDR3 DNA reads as TGTGCCACCAGTGATCCGGACAGTGCCCTTGGGGGCTACAATGAGCAGTTCTTC. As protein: CATSDPDSALGGYNEQFF.

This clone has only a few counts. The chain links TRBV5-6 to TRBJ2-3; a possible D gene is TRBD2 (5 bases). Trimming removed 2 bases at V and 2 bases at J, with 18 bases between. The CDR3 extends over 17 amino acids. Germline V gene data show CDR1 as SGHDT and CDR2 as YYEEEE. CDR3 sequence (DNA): TGTGCCAGCAGCTTTGTTGGTATGACTACAGACACAGATACGCAGTATTTT. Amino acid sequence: CASSFVGMTTDTDTQYF.

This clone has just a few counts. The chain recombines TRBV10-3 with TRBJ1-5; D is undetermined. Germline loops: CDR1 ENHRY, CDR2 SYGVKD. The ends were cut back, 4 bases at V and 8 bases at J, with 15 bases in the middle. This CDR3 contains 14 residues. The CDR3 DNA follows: TGTGCCATCAGTGCGGAGGCTCTGCCAGAGCCCCAGCATTTT. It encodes CAISAEALPEPQHF.